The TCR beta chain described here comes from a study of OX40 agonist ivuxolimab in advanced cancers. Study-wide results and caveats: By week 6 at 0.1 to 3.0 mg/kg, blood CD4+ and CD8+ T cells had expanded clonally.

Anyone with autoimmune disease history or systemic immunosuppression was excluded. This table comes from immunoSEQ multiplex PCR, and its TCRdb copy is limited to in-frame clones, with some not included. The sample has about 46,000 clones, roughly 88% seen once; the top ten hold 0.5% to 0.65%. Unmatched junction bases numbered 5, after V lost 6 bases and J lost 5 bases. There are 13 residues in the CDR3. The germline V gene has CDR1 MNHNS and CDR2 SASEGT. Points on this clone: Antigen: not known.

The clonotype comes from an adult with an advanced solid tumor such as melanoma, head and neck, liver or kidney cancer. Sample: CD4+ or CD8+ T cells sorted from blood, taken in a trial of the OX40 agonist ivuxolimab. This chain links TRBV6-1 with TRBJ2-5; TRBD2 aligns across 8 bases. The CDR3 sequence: CASRTGGGETQYF. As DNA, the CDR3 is TGTGCCAGCAGGACAGGCGGGGGGGAGACCCAGTACTTC.